One sample yielded the 4 T cell receptor beta chains listed below, sequenced in a study of T cell responses to AZD1222 COVID-19 vaccine. The table came from immunoSEQ multiplex PCR; TCRdb's copy has only in-frame clones and leaves some out. The sample shows approximately 140,000 clones, roughly nine tenths of them seen only once. This specimen was peripheral blood, taken 28 days after the second AZD1222 dose. These receptors were obtained from an adult who received the AZD1222 COVID-19 vaccine.

V usage is TRBV5-5 and J usage is TRBJ2-7; no firm D call. CDR1 is SGHKS, CDR2 YYEKEE, per germline (reference sequence). Trimming removed 4 bases from V and 3 bases from J, with 11 bases in between. This CDR3 comprises 13 residues. CDR3 sequence: CASSDTRLYEQYF. The CDR3, as DNA: TGTGCCAGCAGCGATACAAGACTCTACGAGCAGTACTTC.

V and J are TRBV6-5 and TRBJ1-2; D unresolved. Germline assignment: CDR1 MNHEY and CDR2 SVGAGI. The V end was cut by 5 bases, the J end by 7 bases, with 17 bases between. This CDR3 has 14 amino acids. The DNA for the CDR3 is TGTGCCAGCAGTCCCAGCACGCGGGGAGGTGGCTACACCTTC. Protein sequence: CASSPSTRGGGYTF.

The V and J genes are TRBV6-5 and TRBJ2-1, with 9 bases matching TRBD1. V lost 5 bases to trimming and J lost 10 bases; unmatched junction nucleotides: 6. The CDR3 loop spans 13 amino acids. The germline V gene has CDR1 MNHEY and CDR2 SVGAGI. CDR3: CASSKQGAGEQFF. Here the CDR3 DNA reads TGTGCCAGCAGTAAACAGGGGGCGGGCGAGCAGTTCTTC.

This clone has just one count. One end of the junction is discordant with germline, which a read error may explain. The gene calls are TRBV7-7 and TRBJ2-7; TRBD1 agrees at 9 bases. Germline V gives CDR1 SSHAT, CDR2 FNYEAQ (reference sequence). The CDR3 sequence is 15 residues long. The DNA for the CDR3 is TGTGCTAGCAGCTTAGATGGGGACAGGGCATACGAGCAGTACTTC. This sequence encodes CASSLDGDRAYEQYF.